These 18 T cell receptor beta chains originate from one sample sequenced in a study of CD4+ T cells in melanoma. The method was immunoSEQ multiplex PCR; TCRdb's version includes in-frame clones alone and lacks a portion of them. The sample shows over 100,000 clones, around 93% of them seen only once. The sample was peripheral blood. The receptor set was obtained from a human donor with melanoma.

V and J are TRBV19 and TRBJ1-2, with D uncertain. Per germline, CDR1 LNHDA and CDR2 SQIVND (reference sequence). The CDR3 totals 15 residues. The V and J ends lost 6 bases and 9 bases respectively, with 23 bases between them. CDR3 region: CASSPARGTGISYTF. The CDR3 bases are TGTGCCAGTAGCCCCGCCCGGGGTACCGGAATAAGCTACACCTTC.

This chain connects TRBV7-2 to TRBJ1-2; weak D call: TRBD1 (6 bases). CDR3 length: 14 residues. V was cut by 2 bases and J by 5 bases, with 12 bases left in between. Germline CDR1 and CDR2: SGHTA and FQGNSA. The CDR3 is CASSLSGEGYGYTF. The CDR3, as DNA: TGTGCCAGCAGCTTATCAGGGGAAGGGTATGGCTACACCTTC.

This clone was counted a single time. The chain recombines TRBV15 with TRBJ2-7; the D gene is possibly TRBD2 (7 bases). CDR3 length: 15 amino acids. Germline V gives CDR1 LNHNV, CDR2 YYDKDF (reference sequence). The V and J ends lost 8 bases and 4 bases respectively, with 21 bases between them. CDR3 amino acids: CATAPRGGQGYEQYF. DNA for the CDR3: TGTGCCACCGCGCCCAGGGGAGGGCAGGGGTACGAGCAGTACTTC.

This clone was observed a handful of times. The V call is TRBV7-9, the J call TRBJ2-3; 7 nucleotides match TRBD2. This CDR3 comprises 16 residues. The germline V gene has CDR1 SEHNR and CDR2 FQNEAQ (reference sequence). The V segment lost 4 bases and the J segment 0 bases; nucleotides outside the gene matches: 7. The CDR3, as DNA: TGTGCCAGCAGCTCTCAGCGGGGACTTAGCACAGATACGCAGTATTTT. Translating gives CASSSQRGLSTDTQYF.

The chain joins TRBV9 to TRBJ1-2; 11 bases map to TRBD1. This CDR3 spans 14 amino acids. CDR1 and CDR2 from the germline V gene are SGDLS and YYNGEE. The trim removed 6 bases at V and 4 bases at J, leaving 5 bases unmatched. The chain's CDR3 is CASTRTGGIYGYTF. The DNA for the CDR3 is TGTGCCAGCACCCGGACAGGGGGCATCTATGGCTACACCTTC.

The J gene is TRBJ2-5, the V gene TRBV5-6, with a tentative D call TRBD2 (6 bases). The DNA end lines up better with TRBJ2-7; the J call may be wrong. Looked up from germline, CDR1 is SGHDT and CDR2 is YYEEEE. The CDR3 sequence is 13 residues long. CDR3 DNA: TGTGCCAGCAGCCTTGCGGGGAGCCACGAGCAGTACTTC. Translating it yields CASSLAGSHEQYF.

The rearrangement links TRBV4-1 to TRBJ1-6; tentative D call: TRBD1 (6 bases). From germline, CDR1 is MGHRA and CDR2 YSYEKL. The V gene lost 2 bases and the J gene lost 12 bases, with 17 bases spanning the gap. The length of the CDR3 is 15 residues. The CDR3 bases are TGCGCCAGCAGCCAAACGGCAGGGGATTCGAGACCCCTCCACTTT. Translated, it gives CASSQTAGDSRPLHF.

The chain is built from TRBV19 and TRBJ2-1, with 12 bases fitting TRBD2. Germline CDR1 LNHDA, CDR2 SQIVND (reference sequence). The CDR3 is made up of 15 amino acids. The V gene end was trimmed by 7 bases and the J gene end by 7 bases; junction bases not matched to a gene: 8. In DNA, the CDR3 is TGTGCCAGTACCAGACTAGCGGGAGAGTTAAATGAGCAGTTCTTC. Amino acid sequence: CASTRLAGELNEQFF.

The rearrangement joins TRBV19 to TRBJ2-2, with 9 bases matching TRBD1. V lost 7 bases and J lost 6; bases outside the gene matches: 6. The length of the CDR3 is 14 residues. Per germline, CDR1 LNHDA and CDR2 SQIVND (reference sequence). CDR3 nucleotide sequence: TGTGCCAGTACCCCGGGACAGGGTGCCGGGGAGCTGTTTTTT. Translation: CASTPGQGAGELFF.

The CDR3 is CASSYSGGRATGELFF. CDR3 nucleotides: TGTGCCAGCAGTTACTCTGGCGGGAGGGCCACCGGGGAGCTGTTTTTT. The chain carries TRBV6-5 and TRBJ2-2; 9 bases map to TRBD2. J lost 4 bases, V lost 0 bases, and 3 bases had no gene match. CDR1 is MNHEY, CDR2 SVGAGI, per germline. The CDR3 contains 16 residues.

The sample holds one count of this clone. The gene calls are TRBV28 and TRBJ2-7, with 9 bases matching TRBD2. The CDR3 runs to 16 residues. Germline-derived CDR1 and CDR2 are MDHEN and SYDVKM. The junction had 11 bases not matched to a gene; V was cut back by 3 bases and J by 5 bases. CDR3 nucleotides: TGTGCCAGCAGTTTCCCCCGGGGGTTAGCGGGAGACGAGCAGTACTTC. This encodes CASSFPRGLAGDEQYF.

This chain joins TRBV5-1 and TRBJ2-7, with D tentatively TRBD2 (7 bases). The germline V gene has CDR1 SGHRS and CDR2 YFSETQ. The V gene lost 0 bases and the J gene lost 4 bases, with 17 bases spanning the gap. CDR3 size: 16 residues. The DNA for the CDR3 is TGCGCCAGCAGCTTGGCGGGCGGGGGCGCAGGGTACGAGCAGTACTTC. Residues: CASSLAGGGAGYEQYF.

The V and J genes are TRBV25-1 and TRBJ2-3, with D perhaps assigned TRBD1 or TRBD2 (5 bases each). The CDR3 covers 13 residues. CDR1 MGHDK and CDR2 SYGVNS come from the germline V gene. V dropped 4 bases and J dropped 9 bases, with 14 bases sitting between them. DNA of the CDR3: TGTGCCAGCAGTGGTCTTCGAGGGGAAACGCAGTATTTT. This sequence encodes CASSGLRGETQYF.

This sequence joins TRBV6-5 and TRBJ2-1, with D possibly being TRBD1 (5 bases). Germline CDR1 is MNHEY and CDR2 is SVGAGI. Trimming shortened V by 2 bases and J by 9 bases, and 20 bases separated the two germline ends. This CDR3 comprises 16 residues. This CDR3 is CASSYMRTGHSIEQFF. As DNA, the CDR3 is TGTGCCAGCAGTTACATGCGTACAGGCCATAGTATTGAGCAGTTCTTC.

This rearrangement joins TRBV4-1 to TRBJ2-2, with a weak D call TRBD1 (5 bases). Trimming stripped 0 bases from V and 7 bases from J, with 15 bases between. Germline V lookup: CDR1 MGHRA, CDR2 YSYEKL. The CDR3 length is 16 residues. CDR3 sequence: CASSQDNAQVIGELFF. CDR3 DNA sequence: TGCGCCAGCAGCCAAGATAACGCACAGGTGATCGGGGAGCTGTTTTTT.

This chain links TRBV4-1 with TRBJ1-1; no definite D call. Trimming took off 4 bases at V and 1 base at J, with 10 bases between the two ends. The CDR3 spans 14 residues. The V gene's germline CDR1 is MGHRA and CDR2 YSYEKL. The CDR3 nucleotides read TGCGCCAGCAGCCGGACCGTGGGGAACACTGAAGCTTTCTTT. It yields the protein CASSRTVGNTEAFF.

This clone has a single count. The chain joins TRBV2 to TRBJ2-1, with 10 bases that match TRBD1. V dropped 8 bases and J dropped 8; count of bases not matched to a gene: 3. CDR1 is SNHLY and CDR2 is FYNNEI in the germline V gene. There are 12 residues in the CDR3. The CDR3 region is CASPDRGHEQFF. CDR3 DNA: TGTGCCAGCCCTGACAGGGGGCATGAGCAGTTCTTC.

CDR3 sequence (DNA): TGTGCCAGTACCATCTGGAAGCCCTATGGCACAGATACGCAGTATTTT. The encoded protein is CASTIWKPYGTDTQYF. V usage is TRBV19 and J usage is TRBJ2-3; D is ambiguous. Germline loops: CDR1 LNHDA, CDR2 SQIVND (reference sequence). Trimming removed 7 bases from V and 1 base from J, with 18 bases in between. CDR3 length: 16 amino acids.